Below are 19 T cell receptor beta chains sequenced from a single sample in a study of spatial heterogeneity in lung cancer (dated by TCRdb to the late 2010s). Libraries were made using 5' RACE. These reads were obtained on a NextSeq 500. TCRdb reprocessing: public reads trimmed at Q25 with fastp, clones called with MiXCR, in-frame beta chains kept. Each entry merges the rows of one CDR3 protein and shows their most common DNA and genes. The sample records roughly 10,000 distinct CDR3 sequences, around 6% of which are singletons. Of the sample, roughly 28% is held by the ten largest clones. Sample time point, as interpreted from the label and publication: sample taken at primary tumor resection. Source: PBMCs, taken at surgery. The receptor source for this set is a male donor with early-stage non-small cell lung cancer.

This clonotype was detected ten times or more. The V and J genes are TRBV2 and TRBJ2-1, with D unresolved. V was clipped by 7 bases and J by 0 bases, with 13 bases between them. This CDR3 has 15 residues. Germline values: CDR1 SNHLY, CDR2 FYNNEI. The DNA of the CDR3 is TGTGCCAGCATTTTTGGCGGCAGCTCCTACAATGAGCAGTTCTTC. Amino acid sequence: CASIFGGSSYNEQFF.

The V call is TRBV7-2, the J call TRBJ2-7, with 8 bases matching TRBD2. The germline V gene has CDR1 SGHTA and CDR2 FQGNSA. The junction had 2 bases not matched to a gene; V was cut back by 1 base and J by 3 bases. The CDR3 runs 14 residues. In DNA, the CDR3 is TGTGCCAGCAGCTTAGAGCGGGGGTTCTACGAGCAGTACTTC. Its protein is CASSLERGFYEQYF.

In its sample, this clonotype was seen many times. The chain is built from TRBV2 and TRBJ2-1, with 12 bases fitting TRBD2. Germline-derived CDR1 and CDR2 are SNHLY and FYNNEI. The V segment lost 8 bases and the J segment 15 bases; nucleotides outside the gene matches: 11. The CDR3 is 13 residues long. The CDR3 spells CASSLAGGPIAFF. CDR3 coding DNA: TGTGCCAGCTCGCTAGCGGGGGGGCCAATCGCGTTCTTC.

Concerning this clonotype: This could be a read error, since a much larger clone is one nucleotide away. J is TRBJ1-3 and V is TRBV28; D remains unclear. CDR1 MDHEN and CDR2 SYDVKM come from the germline V gene. V lost 2 bases, J lost 0 bases, and 14 bases lay in between. This CDR3 has 17 residues. CDR3 protein: CASSLPTGATSGNTIYF. CDR3 in DNA: TGTGCCAGCAGTTTACCGACGGGAGCTACCTCTGGAAACACCATATATTTT.

This clonotype has a count of ten or more. The rearrangement uses TRBV6-1 and TRBJ1-4; D remains ambiguous. Trimming left V 1 base short and J 4 bases short, with 7 bases between. Germline values: CDR1 MNHNS, CDR2 SASEGT. This CDR3 has 14 amino acids. The CDR3 DNA follows: TGTGCCAGCAGTGAAGGACGGCTTAATGAAAAACTGTTTTTT. This codes for CASSEGRLNEKLFF.

By proportion, this clonotype is medium-sized. J is TRBJ1-2 and V is TRBV7-9; D possibly corresponds to TRBD1 (6 bases). Germline V gene sequence: CDR1 SEHNR, CDR2 FQNEAQ (reference sequence). CDR3 length: 13 residues. V was trimmed by 2 bases and J by 9 bases, leaving 13 bases between them. In DNA, the CDR3 is TGTGCCAGCAGCTTATCTGGCCAGGGGAGCTACACCTTC. Amino acid sequence: CASSLSGQGSYTF.

The chain uses TRBV13 and TRBJ1-4, with a weak D call TRBD1 (5 bases). The CDR3 is 16 amino acids. Germline lookup yields CDR1 PRHDT and CDR2 FYEKMQ (reference sequence). V lost 4 bases and J lost 8, with 20 bases in between. CDR3 sequence: CASSSGQAGQREKLFF. In DNA, the CDR3 is TGTGCCAGCAGCTCTGGGCAGGCGGGGCAGAGGGAAAAACTGTTTTTT.

In this sample, this clonotype is medium-sized. The V and J genes are TRBV10-2 and TRBJ2-7, with D unresolved. The CDR3 spans 12 residues. The V end was cut by 2 bases, the J end by 6 bases, with 8 bases between. Per the germline V gene, CDR1 is WSHSY and CDR2 is SAAADI. Here the CDR3 DNA reads TGCGCCAGCAGTGAGACCGTGTTCGAGCAGTACTTC. It encodes CASSETVFEQYF.

This clonotype was counted ten times or more. J is TRBJ2-2 and V is TRBV7-2; D possibly uses TRBD1 or TRBD2 (5 bases each). Germline lookup yields CDR1 SGHTA and CDR2 FQGNSA. This CDR3 has 15 amino acids. V gave up 5 bases and J gave up 6 bases, with 16 bases separating them. CDR3 bases: TGTGCCAGCAGCCCGGGAAGAACCAGGGCCGGGGAGCTGTTTTTT. This gives the protein CASSPGRTRAGELFF.

Within the sample, this clonotype is medium-sized (0.01 to 0.1%). V is TRBV29-1 and J is TRBJ2-2; 8 bases map to TRBD1. This CDR3 has 15 amino acids. CDR1 and CDR2 from the germline V gene are SQVTM and ANQGSEA. Unmatched junction bases numbered 10, after V lost 7 bases and J lost 3 bases. The chain's CDR3 is CSGYQGASDTGELFF. The CDR3, as DNA: TGCAGCGGGTATCAGGGGGCTAGTGACACCGGGGAGCTGTTTTTT.

The genes are TRBV10-1 and TRBJ2-1; D tentatively reads TRBD1 or TRBD2 (6 bases each). The CDR3 has 14 amino acids. CDR1 and CDR2 (germline): WNHNN, SYGVQD (reference sequence). Deletions cut 6 bases from V and 7 bases from J, with 16 bases between. CDR3 sequence: CASSQEGGRNEQFF. The DNA for the CDR3 is TGCGCCAGCAGCCAAGAAGGGGGGCGGAATGAGCAGTTCTTC.

This clonotype was counted between two and nine times. This rearrangement joins TRBV11-3 to TRBJ1-1; 8 bases map to TRBD1. This CDR3 is 14 amino acids long. CDR1 and CDR2 (germline): SGHNT, YENEEA. V gave up 8 bases and J gave up 5 bases; unmatched junction bases: 10. The CDR3: CASSVSGGVTEAFF. The CDR3 DNA sequence: TGTGCCAGCTCGGTATCAGGGGGCGTTACTGAAGCTTTCTTT.

CDR3 bases: TGTGCCAGCGGGCTTCTGGCGTTAGATACGCAGTATTTT. Translation: CASGLLALDTQYF. The chain carries TRBV6-1 and TRBJ2-3; D gene uncertain. The V gene's germline CDR1 is MNHNS and CDR2 SASEGT. V shed 8 bases and J shed 5 bases, with 14 bases lying between them. The CDR3 extends over 13 amino acids.

In its sample, this clonotype was seen many times. The rearrangement uses TRBV5-1 and TRBJ2-7; 9 bases line up with TRBD1. J gave up 4 bases and V 4 bases, and 6 bases lay outside the gene matches. The CDR3 runs to 14 residues. Germline values: CDR1 SGHRS, CDR2 YFSETQ. CDR3 nucleotides: TGCGCCAGCAGCAGGGCCGGGACAGGGTACGAGCAGTACTTC. It is translated as CASSRAGTGYEQYF.

This clonotype was seen many times. The genes are TRBV18 and TRBJ2-7; D is ambiguous. Between the trimmed V and J ends, which lost 3 bases and 4 bases, there was a span of 10 bases. Looked up from germline, CDR1 is KGHSH and CDR2 is LQKENI. The CDR3 has 13 amino acids. CDR3 sequence: CASSPTRVYEQYF. As DNA, the CDR3 is TGTGCCAGCTCACCGACCCGGGTATACGAGCAGTACTTC. The entire variable domain, with the rest obtained from reference TRBV18 and TRBJ2-7, is as follows: NAGVMQNPRHLVRRRGQEARLRCSPMKGHSHVYWYRQLPEEGLKFMVYLQKENIIDESGMPKERFSAEFPKEGPSILRIQQVVRGDSAAYFCASSPTRVYEQYFGPGTRLTVT.

This clonotype was seen repeatedly, ten times or more. V gene TRBV5-1 combines with J gene TRBJ2-2; 7 nucleotides agree with TRBD1. The CDR3 has 16 residues. Germline assignment: CDR1 SGHRS and CDR2 YFSETQ. V lost 4 bases, J lost 3 bases, and 9 bases stayed unmatched. For the CDR3, the DNA is TGCGCCAGCAGCCAACAGGGGCGCACCGACACCGGGGAGCTGTTTTTT. As protein: CASSQQGRTDTGELFF.

This clonotype occurred many times. The rearrangement links TRBV12-3 or TRBV12-4 to TRBJ1-4; 8 bases are shared with TRBD1. V shed 6 bases, J shed 0 bases, and the junction held 6 bases outside the gene matches. CDR3 length: 16 residues. DNA of the CDR3: TGTGCCAGCAGGCCGGACAGGGCCGCAACTAATGAAAAACTGTTTTTT. This gives the protein CASRPDRAATNEKLFF.

The chain carries TRBV20-1 and TRBJ2-2; TRBD2 matches 9 bases. Germline CDR1 DFQATT, CDR2 SNEGSKA (reference sequence). Trimming took 1 base from V and 5 from J; bases not matched to a gene: 2. The CDR3 covers 14 residues. The CDR3 bases are TGCAGTGCTAGAGGGACTAGCGATACCGGGGAGCTGTTTTTT. Its translation is CSARGTSDTGELFF.

The chain couples TRBV11-2 to TRBJ1-2; TRBD1 is a possible D gene (5 bases). The V end was cut by 0 bases, the J end by 4 bases, with 12 bases between. The CDR3 sequence is 15 residues long. CDR1 is SGHAT and CDR2 is FQNNGV in the germline V gene. The CDR3 sequence: CASSLEFAGSYGYTF. CDR3 DNA sequence: TGTGCCAGCAGCTTAGAATTTGCAGGGTCCTATGGCTACACCTTC.